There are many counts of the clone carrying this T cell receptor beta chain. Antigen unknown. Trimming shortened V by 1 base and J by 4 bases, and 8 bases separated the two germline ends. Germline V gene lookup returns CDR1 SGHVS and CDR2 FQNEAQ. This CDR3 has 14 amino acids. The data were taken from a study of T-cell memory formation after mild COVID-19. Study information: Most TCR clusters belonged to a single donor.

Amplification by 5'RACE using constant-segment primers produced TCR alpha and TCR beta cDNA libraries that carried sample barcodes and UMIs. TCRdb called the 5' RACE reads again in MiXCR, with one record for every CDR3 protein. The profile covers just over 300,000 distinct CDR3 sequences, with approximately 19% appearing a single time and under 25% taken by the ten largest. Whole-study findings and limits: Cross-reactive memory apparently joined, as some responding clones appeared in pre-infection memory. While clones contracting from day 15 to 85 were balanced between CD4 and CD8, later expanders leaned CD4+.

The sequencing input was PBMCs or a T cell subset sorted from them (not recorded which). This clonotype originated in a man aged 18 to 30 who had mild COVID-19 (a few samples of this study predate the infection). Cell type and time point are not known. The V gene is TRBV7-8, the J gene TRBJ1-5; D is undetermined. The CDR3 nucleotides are TGTGCCAGCAGCTTAGGCAGCCGTAATCAGCCCCAGCATTTT. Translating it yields CASSLGSRNQPQHF. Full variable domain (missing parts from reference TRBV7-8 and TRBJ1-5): GAGVSQSPRYKVAKRGQDVALRCDPISGHVSLFWYQQALGQGPEFLTYFQNEAQLDKSGLPSDRFFAERPEGSVSTLKIQRTQQEDSAVYLCASSLGSRNQPQHFGDGTRLSIL.